The present entry profiles one T cell receptor beta chain with its context. According to the study, genomic DNA was the template for TCR beta VDJ and CDR3 profiling. TCRdb re-analysed the reads in MiXCR, keeping a single row per CDR3 protein. The table lists some 200,000 distinct CDR3 sequences, around 47% of them singletons. In germline, CDR1 is DFQATT, CDR2 SNEGSKA (reference sequence). The trim removed 2 bases at V and 5 bases at J, leaving 6 bases unmatched. The CDR3 covers 15 residues. This sample is drawn from a study of CD8+CD57+ T cells in acquired aplastic anemia. CD8+CD57+ cell expansion had been shown by flow cytometry in patients chosen for sequencing.

The clonotype originates from a human donor with aplastic anemia. V and J are TRBV20-1 and TRBJ2-3; the match to TRBD2 covers 11 bases. The sample consisted of sorted CD4+, CD8+, or CD8+CD57+ T cells (not recorded which) from PBMCs. CDR3 sequence: CSARPPSGGRDTQYF. CDR3 DNA: TGCAGTGCTAGACCGCCTAGCGGGGGGAGAGATACGCAGTATTTT.